The 26 T cell receptor beta chains below all came from one sample that was sequenced in a study of OX40 agonist ivuxolimab in advanced cancers. TCRdb's copy holds only in-frame clones and misses some; the assay was immunoSEQ multiplex PCR. Of about 60,000 clones listed, 85% to 95% are singletons. Sequenced material: CD4+ or CD8+ T cells sorted from blood, taken in a trial of the OX40 agonist ivuxolimab. The receptors were gathered from an adult with an advanced solid tumor such as melanoma, head and neck, liver or kidney cancer.

V usage is TRBV9 and J usage is TRBJ2-1, with TRBD2 matching over 9 bases. CDR1 and CDR2 (germline): SGDLS, YYNGEE. V dropped 1 base and J dropped 2; count of bases not matched to a gene: 16. This CDR3 is 20 amino acids long. The CDR3 DNA reads as TGTGCCAGCAGCGTAAGTTCAGGGGTGAGAGCGGGAGGACCCTACAATGAGCAGTTCTTC. This gives the protein CASSVSSGVRAGGPYNEQFF.

This clone occurred a few times. The chain couples TRBV6-1 to TRBJ2-1; D perhaps matches TRBD1 (5 bases). From germline, CDR1 is MNHNS and CDR2 SASEGT. Trimming shortened V by 0 bases and J by 2 bases, and 8 bases separated the two germline ends. The CDR3 is made up of 15 amino acids. The chain's CDR3 is CASSEAGVPYNEQFF. DNA for the CDR3: TGTGCCAGCAGTGAAGCAGGGGTTCCCTACAATGAGCAGTTCTTC.

This CDR3 is CASSQREGVRLETQYF. In DNA form, the CDR3 reads TGTGCCAGCAGTCAACGGGAGGGGGTACGATTAGAGACCCAGTACTTC. This chain links TRBV2 with TRBJ2-5, with 8 positions matching TRBD2. Trimming took 5 bases from V and 4 from J; bases not matched to a gene: 12. The CDR3 spans 16 residues. The V gene's germline CDR1 is SNHLY and CDR2 FYNNEI.

The genes are TRBV15 and TRBJ2-7, with TRBD2 matching over 10 bases. The CDR3 contains 17 residues. J lost 5 bases, V lost 5 bases, and 15 bases had no gene match. Germline loops: CDR1 LNHNV, CDR2 YYDKDF (reference sequence). DNA of the CDR3: TGTGCCACCAGCCCCCCCCGGGGGGGGACTAGCGCTAACGAGCAGTACTTC. Residues: CATSPPRGGTSANEQYF. Filled out from reference TRBV15 and TRBJ2-7, the complete variable domain reads DAMVIQNPRYQVTQFGKPVTLSCSQTLNHNVMYWYQQKSSQAPKLLFHYYDKDFNNEADTPDNFQSRRPNTSFCFLDIRSPGLGDTAMYLCATSPPRGGTSANEQYFGPGTRLTVT.

This rearrangement joins TRBV19 to TRBJ2-7; TRBD2 matches 10 bases. The length of the CDR3 is 13 residues. The germline V gene has CDR1 LNHDA and CDR2 SQIVND (reference sequence). J lost 5 bases, V lost 7 bases, and 5 bases had no gene match. CDR3 bases: TGTGCCAGTACCCTAGCGGGAGAACACGAGCAGTACTTC. It encodes CASTLAGEHEQYF.

This sequence joins TRBV2 and TRBJ2-7, with D maybe TRBD1 (6 bases). The germline CDR1 and CDR2 sequences are SNHLY and FYNNEI. The CDR3 loop spans 16 amino acids. Trimming pared 6 bases from V and 9 bases from J, leaving 27 bases between. The CDR3 DNA reads TGTGCCAGCAGGATATCCGGGGCAGGGGTAGGGGGTAGGCAGTACTTC. It codes for CASRISGAGVGGRQYF.

The V and J genes are TRBV19 and TRBJ1-2; the match to TRBD1 covers 9 bases. V lost 10 bases and J lost 8; bases outside the gene matches: 17. From germline, CDR1 is LNHDA and CDR2 SQIVND (reference sequence). The CDR3 loop spans 15 amino acids. Here the CDR3 DNA reads TGTGCCATCCACCGGGACAGGGACCTCCGTGGCGGCTACACCTTC. Translated, it gives CAIHRDRDLRGGYTF.

The rearrangement uses TRBV27 and TRBJ2-1; the match to TRBD2 covers 8 bases. J lost 9 bases, V lost 2 bases, and 9 bases had no gene match. Germline CDR1 and CDR2: MNHEY and SMNVEV (reference sequence). The CDR3 has 15 amino acids. The CDR3 loop reads CASSLSGSGLGEQFF. CDR3 bases: TGTGCCAGCAGTTTAAGCGGGAGCGGACTGGGTGAGCAGTTCTTC.

The CDR3 sequence is CASSIGPTIKAGELFF. The CDR3 DNA sequence: TGTGCCAGTAGTATTGGCCCCACTATAAAGGCCGGGGAGCTGTTTTTT. This sequence joins TRBV19 and TRBJ2-2; D uncertain. Germline CDR1 LNHDA, CDR2 SQIVND (reference sequence). V was shortened by 3 bases and J by 6 bases, with 17 bases between the two germline ends. The CDR3 is 16 residues long. The variable domain in full, completed from reference TRBV19 and TRBJ2-2, reads DGGITQSPKYLFRKEGQNVTLSCEQNLNHDAMYWYRQDPGQGLRLIYYSQIVNDFQKGDIAEGYSVSREKKESFPLTVTSAQKNPTAFYLCASSIGPTIKAGELFFGEGSRLTVL.

The gene calls are TRBV15 and TRBJ1-4; D is uncertain. Germline V gives CDR1 LNHNV, CDR2 YYDKDF (reference sequence). With 0 bases removed from V and 10 bases from J, the gap between germline ends came to 9 bases. The length of the CDR3 is 13 residues. CDR3 DNA sequence: TGTGCCACCAGCAGAGATCCGGTGGGAAAACTGTTTTTT. As protein: CATSRDPVGKLFF. Looking up the rest from reference TRBV15 and TRBJ1-4 gives the full variable domain: DAMVIQNPRYQVTQFGKPVTLSCSQTLNHNVMYWYQQKSSQAPKLLFHYYDKDFNNEADTPDNFQSRRPNTSFCFLDIRSPGLGDTAMYLCATSRDPVGKLFFGSGTQLSVL.

This clone has just one count. The chain combines TRBV10-3 with TRBJ2-7, with 10 bases matching TRBD2. Trimming removed 3 bases from V and 7 bases from J; junction bases left unmatched: 6. CDR3 size: 14 residues. Germline assignment: CDR1 ENHRY and CDR2 SYGVKD. CDR3 nucleotide sequence: TGTGCCATCAGTGATTCTAGCGGGAGTCCTGAGCAGTACTTC. As protein: CAISDSSGSPEQYF.

The chain is built from TRBV5-8 and TRBJ1-1; D uncertain. This CDR3 contains 16 residues. CDR1 and CDR2 from the germline V gene are SGHTS and YDEGEE. V lost 4 bases and J 1 base, leaving 17 bases between the germline ends. The CDR3 reads CASSPIDRTENTEAFF. CDR3 coding DNA: TGTGCCAGCAGCCCCATAGACCGGACGGAGAACACTGAAGCTTTCTTT.

The chain combines TRBV5-6 with TRBJ2-3; TRBD2 is a possible D gene (6 bases). This CDR3 comprises 16 residues. Germline CDR1 is SGHDT and CDR2 is YYEEEE. The V and J ends lost 0 bases and 1 base respectively, with 12 bases between them. The CDR3 region is CASSLVSWGGTDTQYF. CDR3 bases: TGTGCCAGCAGCTTGGTCAGTTGGGGGGGCACAGATACGCAGTATTTT.

V is TRBV28 and J is TRBJ1-5; D not certain. Deletions cut 6 bases from V and 1 base from J, with 10 bases between. The CDR3 spans 14 residues. Per the germline V gene, CDR1 is MDHEN and CDR2 is SYDVKM. CDR3 region: CASRNFDSNQPQHF. CDR3 DNA sequence: TGTGCCAGCAGGAATTTCGACAGCAATCAGCCCCAGCATTTT.

The V gene is TRBV9, the J gene TRBJ2-3; perhaps TRBD2 as D (6 bases). This CDR3 comprises 14 residues. V shed 3 bases and J shed 4 bases, with 12 bases lying between them. Germline CDR1 reads SGDLS; CDR2 reads YYNGEE. The CDR3 region is CASSAERRADTQYF. The CDR3 region has the DNA TGTGCCAGCAGCGCAGAGCGGAGGGCAGATACGCAGTATTTT.

V usage is TRBV9 and J usage is TRBJ2-1; D not resolved. The CDR3 is 15 residues long. The V gene's germline CDR1 is SGDLS and CDR2 YYNGEE. The V gene lost 0 bases and the J gene lost 6 bases, with 13 bases spanning the gap. The CDR3, as DNA: TGTGCCAGCAGCGTAGCTCGCTCGTCGTTCAATGAGCAGTTCTTC. Translation gives CASSVARSSFNEQFF.

The chain links TRBV19 to TRBJ2-2; the D gene is possibly TRBD1 (5 bases). The CDR3 runs 16 residues. V was trimmed by 8 bases and J by 6 bases, leaving 22 bases between them. The germline V gene has CDR1 LNHDA and CDR2 SQIVND (reference sequence). The CDR3 DNA reads TGTGCCAGTTGGGGCCCCCAGCAAAGTCCCCCCGGGGAGCTGTTTTTT. Protein sequence: CASWGPQQSPPGELFF.

The chain is built from TRBV19 and TRBJ2-2, with 10 bases aligning to TRBD2. Germline CDR1 reads LNHDA; CDR2 reads SQIVND (reference sequence). Germline trimming cut 3 bases from V and 3 bases from J; bases unmatched to any gene: 7. The CDR3 has 17 amino acids. CDR3 in amino acids: CASSMVSTSGYTGELFF. The CDR3 DNA is TGTGCCAGTAGTATGGTCTCGACTAGCGGGTACACCGGGGAGCTGTTTTTT.

The chain joins TRBV28 to TRBJ2-5, with D uncertain. V was shortened by 3 bases and J by 3 bases, with 8 bases between the two germline ends. The CDR3 length is 13 residues. CDR1 and CDR2 (germline): MDHEN, SYDVKM. The CDR3 loop reads CASSFGTEETQYF. The CDR3 DNA reads TGTGCCAGCAGTTTCGGCACAGAAGAGACCCAGTACTTC.

V gene TRBV7-9 combines with J gene TRBJ2-1; possibly TRBD1 or TRBD2 for D (6 bases each). The CDR3 has 17 residues. Germline V gene data show CDR1 as SEHNR and CDR2 as FQNEAQ (reference sequence). Trimming shortened V by 1 base and J by 4 bases, and 17 bases separated the two germline ends. CDR3 in DNA: TGTGCCAGCAGCTTAGGGAAATGGGGGGCCCTATACAATGAGCAGTTCTTC. It specifies CASSLGKWGALYNEQFF.

The V gene is TRBV18, the J gene TRBJ1-2, with 8 bases fitting TRBD1. V shed 0 bases, J shed 4 bases, and the junction held 4 bases outside the gene matches. Germline CDR1 and CDR2: KGHSH and LQKENI. The CDR3 contains 15 residues. The CDR3 reads CASSPPAGGLYGYTF. The CDR3 nucleotides are TGTGCCAGCTCACCACCGGCAGGGGGCCTCTATGGCTACACCTTC.

The rearrangement joins TRBV7-9 to TRBJ2-2; maybe TRBD1 (6 bases). Trimming removed 1 base at V and 7 bases at J, with 22 bases between. CDR1 is SEHNR, CDR2 FQNEAQ, per germline (reference sequence). This CDR3 has 18 residues. The CDR3 spells CASSLGRGYQDGYGELFF. CDR3 bases: TGTGCCAGCAGCTTAGGAAGGGGGTACCAGGACGGATACGGGGAGCTGTTTTTT.

The sample holds one count of this clone. The CDR3: CASSAGTVTRYEQYF. CDR3 sequence (DNA): TGCGCCAGCAGCGCGGGGACCGTTACCCGATACGAGCAGTACTTC. This chain connects TRBV4-3 to TRBJ2-7, with D possibly TRBD2 on 6 matching bases. V lost 5 bases to trimming and J lost 4 bases, with 18 bases between them. The length of the CDR3 is 15 residues. The V gene's germline CDR1 is LGHNA and CDR2 YSLEER.

This clone was observed a single time. The chain recombines TRBV28 with TRBJ2-7, with 12 nucleotides matching TRBD2. V lost 5 bases to trimming and J lost 3 bases; unmatched junction nucleotides: 8. This CDR3 has 16 residues. Germline loops: CDR1 MDHEN, CDR2 SYDVKM. CDR3 loop: CASSPRTSGTIYEQYF. CDR3 bases: TGTGCCAGCAGTCCCCGGACTAGCGGGACTATCTACGAGCAGTACTTC.

The chain couples TRBV4-3 to TRBJ1-5; D is unresolved. The CDR3 is 13 amino acids. Germline-derived CDR1 and CDR2 are LGHNA and YSLEER. Trimming left V 1 base short and J 7 bases short, with 8 bases between. The CDR3 is CASSQVPGQPQHF. The CDR3 nucleotides are TGCGCCAGCAGCCAAGTACCGGGCCAGCCCCAGCATTTT.

V and J are TRBV4-1 and TRBJ1-5, with D unclear. Trimming took off 1 base at V and 6 bases at J, with 10 bases between the two ends. This CDR3 has 14 residues. Germline V lookup: CDR1 MGHRA, CDR2 YSYEKL. CDR3 amino acids: CASSQGGDSQPQHF. CDR3 nucleotide sequence: TGCGCCAGCAGCCAAGGGGGAGATAGTCAGCCCCAGCATTTT.